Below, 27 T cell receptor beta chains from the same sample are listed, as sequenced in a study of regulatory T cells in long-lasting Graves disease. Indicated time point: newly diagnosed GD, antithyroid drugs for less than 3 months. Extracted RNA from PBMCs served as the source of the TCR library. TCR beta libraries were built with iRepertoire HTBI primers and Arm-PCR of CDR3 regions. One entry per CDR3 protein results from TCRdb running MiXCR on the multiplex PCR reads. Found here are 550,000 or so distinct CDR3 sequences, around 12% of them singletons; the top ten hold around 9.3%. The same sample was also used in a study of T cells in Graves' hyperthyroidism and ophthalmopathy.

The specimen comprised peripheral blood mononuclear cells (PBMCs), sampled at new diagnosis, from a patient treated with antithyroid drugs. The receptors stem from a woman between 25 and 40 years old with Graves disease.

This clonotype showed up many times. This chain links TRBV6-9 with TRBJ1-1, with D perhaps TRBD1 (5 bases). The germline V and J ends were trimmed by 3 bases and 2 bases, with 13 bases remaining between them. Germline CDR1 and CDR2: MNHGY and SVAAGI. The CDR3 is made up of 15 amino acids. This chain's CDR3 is CASSYGRGDNTEAFF. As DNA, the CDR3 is TGTGCCAGCAGTTACGGGCGAGGGGACAACACTGAAGCTTTCTTT.

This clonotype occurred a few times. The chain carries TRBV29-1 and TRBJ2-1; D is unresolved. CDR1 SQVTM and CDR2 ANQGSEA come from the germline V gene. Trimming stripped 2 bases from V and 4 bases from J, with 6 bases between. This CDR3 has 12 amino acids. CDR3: CSVERAYNEQFF. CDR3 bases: TGCAGCGTTGAACGGGCGTACAATGAGCAGTTCTTC.

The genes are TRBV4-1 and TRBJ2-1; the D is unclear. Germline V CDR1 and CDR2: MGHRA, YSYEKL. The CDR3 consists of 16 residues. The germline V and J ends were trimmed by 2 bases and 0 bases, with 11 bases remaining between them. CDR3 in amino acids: CASSQLPPFSYNEQFF. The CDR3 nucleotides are TGCGCCAGCAGCCAACTCCCCCCCTTCTCCTACAATGAGCAGTTCTTC.

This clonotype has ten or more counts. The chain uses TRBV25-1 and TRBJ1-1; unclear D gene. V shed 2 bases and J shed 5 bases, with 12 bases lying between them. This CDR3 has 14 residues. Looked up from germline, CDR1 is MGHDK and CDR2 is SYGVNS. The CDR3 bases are TGTGCCAGCAGTGAAGGATCTTGGGTTACTGAAGCTTTCTTT. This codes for CASSEGSWVTEAFF.

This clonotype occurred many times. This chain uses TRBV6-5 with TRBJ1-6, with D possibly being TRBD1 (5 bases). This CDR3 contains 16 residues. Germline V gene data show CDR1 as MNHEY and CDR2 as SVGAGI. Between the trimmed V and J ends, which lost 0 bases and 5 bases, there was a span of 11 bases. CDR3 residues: CASSYSKRGNNSPLHF. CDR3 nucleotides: TGTGCCAGCAGTTACTCGAAAAGGGGCAATAATTCACCCCTCCACTTT.

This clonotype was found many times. Here the CDR3 reads CASSPILGLAKPFF. The CDR3 DNA sequence: TGTGCCAGCAGCCCGATCCTGGGACTAGCCAAGCCGTTCTTC. This chain joins TRBV7-2 and TRBJ2-1, with 9 positions matching TRBD2. CDR1 is SGHTA, CDR2 FQGNSA, per germline. This CDR3 is built from 14 residues. V gave up 5 bases and J gave up 15 bases; unmatched junction bases: 14.

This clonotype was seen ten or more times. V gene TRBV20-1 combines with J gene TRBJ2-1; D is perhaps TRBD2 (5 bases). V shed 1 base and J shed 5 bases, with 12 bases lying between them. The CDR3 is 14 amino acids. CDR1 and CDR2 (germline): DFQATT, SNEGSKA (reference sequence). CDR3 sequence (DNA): TGCAGTGCTAGAGGCTACCGGGGAAACAATGAGCAGTTCTTC. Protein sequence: CSARGYRGNNEQFF.

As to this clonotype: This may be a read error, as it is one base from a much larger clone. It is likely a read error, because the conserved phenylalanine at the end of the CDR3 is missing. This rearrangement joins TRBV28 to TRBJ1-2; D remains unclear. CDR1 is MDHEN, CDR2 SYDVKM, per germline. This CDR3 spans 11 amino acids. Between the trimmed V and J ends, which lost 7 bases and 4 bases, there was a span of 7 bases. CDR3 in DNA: TGTGCCAGCATGTACCTCTATGGCTACACCTGC. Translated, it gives CASMYLYGYTC.

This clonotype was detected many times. In DNA, the CDR3 is TGTGCCAGCAGCGTCCTCGAGGACGGGTACGAGCAGTACTTC. Its protein product is CASSVLEDGYEQYF. The chain combines TRBV7-9 with TRBJ2-7, with D unclear. The germline V gene encodes CDR1 SEHNR and CDR2 FQNEAQ (reference sequence). The CDR3 loop spans 14 amino acids. Trimming pared 5 bases from V and 4 bases from J, leaving 15 bases between.

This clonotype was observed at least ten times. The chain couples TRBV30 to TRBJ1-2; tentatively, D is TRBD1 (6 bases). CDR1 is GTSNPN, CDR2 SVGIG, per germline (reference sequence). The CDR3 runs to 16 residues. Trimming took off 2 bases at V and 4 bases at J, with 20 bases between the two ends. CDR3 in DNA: TGTGCCTGGAGTTCCGGGGGGGGCAAGTTCGCCTATGGCTACACCTTC. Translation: CAWSSGGGKFAYGYTF. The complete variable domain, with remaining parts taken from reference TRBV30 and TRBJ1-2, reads SQTIHQWPATLVQPVGSPLSLECTVEGTSNPNLYWYRQAAGRGLQLLFYSVGIGQISSEVPQNLSASRPQDRQFILSSKKLLLSDSGFYLCAWSSGGGKFAYGYTFGSGTRLTVV.

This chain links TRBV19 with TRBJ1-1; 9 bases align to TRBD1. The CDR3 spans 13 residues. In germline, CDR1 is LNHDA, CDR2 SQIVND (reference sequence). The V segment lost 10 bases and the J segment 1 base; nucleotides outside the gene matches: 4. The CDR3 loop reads CATGQGKNTEAFF. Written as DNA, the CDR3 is TGTGCCACGGGACAGGGAAAGAACACTGAAGCTTTCTTT.

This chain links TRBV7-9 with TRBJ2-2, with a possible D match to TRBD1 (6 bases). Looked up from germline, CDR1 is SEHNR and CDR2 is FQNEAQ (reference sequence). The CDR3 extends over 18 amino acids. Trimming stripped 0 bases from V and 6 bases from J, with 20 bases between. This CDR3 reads CASSLAGHRVGSSGELFF. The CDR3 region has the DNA TGTGCCAGCAGCTTAGCGGGACACAGGGTCGGTAGTTCCGGGGAGCTGTTTTTT.

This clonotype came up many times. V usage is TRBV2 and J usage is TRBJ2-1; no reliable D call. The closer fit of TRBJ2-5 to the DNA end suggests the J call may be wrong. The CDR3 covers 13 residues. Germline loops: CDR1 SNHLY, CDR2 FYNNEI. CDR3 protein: CASSGPNQETQYF. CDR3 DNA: TGTGCCAGCAGTGGGCCTAACCAAGAGACCCAGTACTTC.

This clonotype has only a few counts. CDR3: CASSPFTGDRSGYTF. As DNA, the CDR3 is TGTGCCAGCAGCCCTTTTACAGGGGATCGATCTGGCTACACCTTC. This chain connects TRBV13 to TRBJ1-2; 7 positions agree with TRBD1. The CDR3 consists of 15 residues. V lost 5 bases and J lost 7; bases outside the gene matches: 13. Germline V lookup: CDR1 PRHDT, CDR2 FYEKMQ (reference sequence).

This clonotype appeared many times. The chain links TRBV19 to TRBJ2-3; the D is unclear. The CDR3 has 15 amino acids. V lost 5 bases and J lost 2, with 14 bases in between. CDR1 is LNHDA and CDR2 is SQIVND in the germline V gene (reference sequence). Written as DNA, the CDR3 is TGTGCCAGTAGTCATCGGACGAAAGACACAGATACGCAGTATTTT. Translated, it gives CASSHRTKDTDTQYF.

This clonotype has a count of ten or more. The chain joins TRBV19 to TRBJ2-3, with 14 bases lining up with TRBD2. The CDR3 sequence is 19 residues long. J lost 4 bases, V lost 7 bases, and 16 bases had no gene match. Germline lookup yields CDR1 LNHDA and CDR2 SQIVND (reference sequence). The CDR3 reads CASTSMIWGLAGEADTQYF. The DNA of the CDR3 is TGTGCCAGTACCTCGATGATTTGGGGACTAGCGGGAGAAGCAGATACGCAGTATTTT.

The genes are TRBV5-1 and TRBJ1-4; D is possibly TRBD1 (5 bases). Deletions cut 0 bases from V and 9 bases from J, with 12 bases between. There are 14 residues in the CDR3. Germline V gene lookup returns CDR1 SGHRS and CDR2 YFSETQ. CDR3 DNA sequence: TGCGCCAGCAGCTTGGGCAGGGTTGATAAAAAACTGTTTTTT. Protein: CASSLGRVDKKLFF.

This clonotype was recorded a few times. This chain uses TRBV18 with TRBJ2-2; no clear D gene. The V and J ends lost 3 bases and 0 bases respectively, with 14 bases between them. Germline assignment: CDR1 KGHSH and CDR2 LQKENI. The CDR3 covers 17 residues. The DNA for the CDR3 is TGTGCCAGCTCACCTCTCGGTCTGTGGCCGAACACCGGGGAGCTGTTTTTT. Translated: CASSPLGLWPNTGELFF.

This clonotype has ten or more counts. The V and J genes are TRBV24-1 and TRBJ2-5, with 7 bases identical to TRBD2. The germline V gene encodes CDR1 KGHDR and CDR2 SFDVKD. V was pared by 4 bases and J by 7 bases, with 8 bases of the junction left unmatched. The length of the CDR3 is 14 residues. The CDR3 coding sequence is TGTGCCACCAGTGACCCCACCTGGGAGGGGACCCAGTACTTC. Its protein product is CATSDPTWEGTQYF.

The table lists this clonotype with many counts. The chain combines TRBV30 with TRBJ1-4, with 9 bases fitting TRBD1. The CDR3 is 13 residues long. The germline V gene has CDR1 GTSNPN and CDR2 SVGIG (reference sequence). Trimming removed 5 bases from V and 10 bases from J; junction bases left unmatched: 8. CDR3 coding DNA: TGTGCCTGGGAGGACAGGGGTTTCGGAAAACTGTTTTTT. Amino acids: CAWEDRGFGKLFF.

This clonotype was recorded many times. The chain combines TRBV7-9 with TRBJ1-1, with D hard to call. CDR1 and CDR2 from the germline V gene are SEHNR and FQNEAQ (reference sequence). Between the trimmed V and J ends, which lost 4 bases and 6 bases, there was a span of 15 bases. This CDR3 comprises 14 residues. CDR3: CASSSHMTRAEAFF. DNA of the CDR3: TGTGCCAGCAGCTCCCATATGACCCGGGCTGAAGCTTTCTTT.

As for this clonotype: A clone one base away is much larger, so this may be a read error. The CDR3 loop is CVSSPPTREQYF. The CDR3 nucleotides are TGTGTCAGCAGTCCCCCCACAAGAGAGCAGTACTTC. This chain links TRBV28 with TRBJ2-7, with D unclear. The CDR3 sequence is 12 residues long. Germline CDR1 reads MDHEN; CDR2 reads SYDVKM. Full variable domain (rest looked up from reference TRBV28 and TRBJ2-7): DVKVTQSSRYLVKRTGEKVFLECVQDMDHENMFWYRQDPGLGLRLIYFSYDVKMKEKGDIPEGYSVSREKKERFSLILESASTNQTSMYLCVSSPPTREQYFGPGTRLTVT.

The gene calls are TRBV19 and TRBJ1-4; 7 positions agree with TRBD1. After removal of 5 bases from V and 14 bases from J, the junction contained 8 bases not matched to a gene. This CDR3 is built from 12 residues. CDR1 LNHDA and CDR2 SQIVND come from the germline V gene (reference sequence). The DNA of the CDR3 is TGTGCCAGTAGTTTTGGACAGGCCGGTCTGTTTTTT. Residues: CASSFGQAGLFF.

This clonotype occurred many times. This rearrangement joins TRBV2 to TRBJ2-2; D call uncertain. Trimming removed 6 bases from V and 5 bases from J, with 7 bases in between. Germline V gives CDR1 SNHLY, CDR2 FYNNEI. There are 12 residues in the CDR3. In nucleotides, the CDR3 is TGTGCCAGCAGCCCCCTAACCGGGGAGCTGTTTTTT. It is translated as CASSPLTGELFF.

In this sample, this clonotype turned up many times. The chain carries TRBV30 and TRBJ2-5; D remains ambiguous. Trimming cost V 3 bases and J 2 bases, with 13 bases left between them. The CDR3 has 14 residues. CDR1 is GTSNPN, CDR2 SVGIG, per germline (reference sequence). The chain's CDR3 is CAWRLQAIQETQYF. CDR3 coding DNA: TGTGCCTGGAGACTCCAGGCGATTCAAGAGACCCAGTACTTC.

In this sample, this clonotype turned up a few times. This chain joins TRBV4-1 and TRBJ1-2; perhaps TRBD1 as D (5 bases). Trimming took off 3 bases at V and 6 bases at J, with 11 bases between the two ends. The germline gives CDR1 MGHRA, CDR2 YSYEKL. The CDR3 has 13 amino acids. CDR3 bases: TGCGCCAGCAGCCAGCGGGACTCCGATGGCTACACCTTC. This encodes CASSQRDSDGYTF.

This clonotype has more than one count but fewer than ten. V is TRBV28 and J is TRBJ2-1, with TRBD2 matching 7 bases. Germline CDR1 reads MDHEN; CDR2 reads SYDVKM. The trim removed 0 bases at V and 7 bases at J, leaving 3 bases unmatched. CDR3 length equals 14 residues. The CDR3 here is CASSLWRGGNEQFF. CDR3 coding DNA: TGTGCCAGCAGTTTATGGCGCGGGGGAAATGAGCAGTTCTTC.